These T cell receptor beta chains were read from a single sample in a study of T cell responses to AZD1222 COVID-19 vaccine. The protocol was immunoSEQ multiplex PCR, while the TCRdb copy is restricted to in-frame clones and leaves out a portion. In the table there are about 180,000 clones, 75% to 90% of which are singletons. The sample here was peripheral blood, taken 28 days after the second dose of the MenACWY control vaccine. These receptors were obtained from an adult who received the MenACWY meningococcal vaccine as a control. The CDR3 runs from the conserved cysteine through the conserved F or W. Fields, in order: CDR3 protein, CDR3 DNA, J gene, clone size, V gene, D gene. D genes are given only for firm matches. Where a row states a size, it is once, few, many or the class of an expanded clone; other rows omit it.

CDR3: CSATPGTDLFF; DNA: TGCAGTGCTACCCCCGGGACAGACCTGTTCTTC; J: TRBJ2-1; size: -; V: TRBV20-1; D: TRBD1
CDR3: CASSQDPRPLHF; DNA: TGTGCCAGCAGCCAAGACCCACGACCCCTCCACTTT; J: TRBJ1-6; size: -; V: TRBV3-1/TRBV3-2; D: -
CDR3: CASSLPQTGLHEQYF; DNA: TGTGCCAGCAGCTTACCTCAGACAGGGCTCCACGAGCAGTACTTC; J: TRBJ2-7; size: -; V: TRBV5-6; D: TRBD1
CDR3: CASSFRWTDQPQHF; DNA: TGTGCCAGCAGTTTTAGATGGACTGATCAGCCCCAGCATTTT; J: TRBJ1-5; size: -; V: TRBV27; D: -
CDR3: CASRPGRDTDTQYF; DNA: TGTGCCAGTAGACCGGGAAGGGACACAGATACGCAGTATTTT; J: TRBJ2-3; size: -; V: TRBV19; D: -
CDR3: CASPVAGGKETQYF; DNA: TGTGCCAGCCCAGTCGCAGGGGGCAAAGAGACCCAGTACTTC; J: TRBJ2-5; size: -; V: TRBV2; D: TRBD1
CDR3: CAISESPAGVGNEQFF; DNA: TGTGCCATCAGTGAGTCTCCGGCGGGAGTGGGGAATGAGCAGTTCTTC; J: TRBJ2-1; size: -; V: TRBV10-3; D: TRBD2
CDR3: CSVVGYEQYF; DNA: TGCAGCGTTGTCGGCTACGAGCAGTACTTC; J: TRBJ2-7; size: -; V: TRBV29-1; D: -
CDR3: CATSADGPSSPYEQYF; DNA: TGTGCCACCAGTGCTGACGGACCATCGAGCCCCTACGAGCAGTACTTC; J: TRBJ2-7; size: -; V: TRBV24-1; D: -
CDR3: CASSKRLAGGPAEDTQYF; DNA: TGTGCCAGTAGTAAGCGGCTAGCGGGAGGGCCCGCCGAAGATACGCAGTATTTT; J: TRBJ2-3; size: -; V: TRBV19; D: TRBD2
CDR3: CASSIYSGSRSEQFF; DNA: TGTGCCAGTAGTATATATAGCGGGAGTCGGAGTGAGCAGTTCTTC; J: TRBJ2-1; size: -; V: TRBV19; D: TRBD2
CDR3: CASSQRISGSIDTQYF; DNA: TGTGCCAGCAGCCAACGGATTAGCGGGAGCATAGATACGCAGTATTTT; J: TRBJ2-3; size: -; V: TRBV3-1/TRBV3-2; D: TRBD2
CDR3: CASSQDRTGITYEQYF; DNA: TGCGCCAGCAGCCAAGATCGTACAGGGATCACCTACGAGCAGTACTTC; J: TRBJ2-7; size: -; V: TRBV4-3; D: -
CDR3: CASSESGRSYEQYF; DNA: TGCGCCAGCAGTGAGTCAGGGCGTTCCTACGAGCAGTACTTC; J: TRBJ2-7; size: -; V: TRBV10-1; D: -
CDR3: CASSLASGSYNEQFF; DNA: TGTGCCAGCAGCTTGGCTAGCGGGAGCTACAATGAGCAGTTCTTC; J: TRBJ2-1; size: -; V: TRBV5-4; D: TRBD2
CDR3: CASSLSGSYNSPLHF; DNA: TGTGCCAGCAGTTTATCCGGGTCTTATAATTCACCCCTCCACTTT; J: TRBJ1-6; size: -; V: TRBV28; D: -
CDR3: CASRTGTGSGYTF; DNA: TGTGCCAGCAGGACCGGGACAGGGAGTGGCTACACCTTC; J: TRBJ1-2; size: once; V: TRBV28; D: TRBD1
CDR3: CATGDRFGYTF; DNA: TGTGCCACCGGGGACAGGTTTGGCTACACCTTC; J: TRBJ1-2; size: -; V: TRBV24-1; D: TRBD1
CDR3: CASSQPRDSGSYEQYF; DNA: TGTGCCAGCAGCCAACCCCGGGACAGCGGTTCCTACGAGCAGTACTTC; J: TRBJ2-7; size: -; V: TRBV7-2; D: TRBD1
CDR3: CATSETAVNQPQHF; DNA: TGTGCCACCAGTGAGACGGCTGTGAATCAGCCCCAGCATTTT; J: TRBJ1-5; size: -; V: TRBV24-1; D: -
CDR3: CASSVGGTANEKLFF; DNA: TGTGCCAGCAGCGTGGGGGGGACAGCTAATGAAAAACTGTTTTTT; J: TRBJ1-4; size: -; V: TRBV9; D: TRBD1
CDR3: CASSQGGISYEQYF; DNA: TGTGCCAGCAGCCAAGGGGGGATCTCCTACGAGCAGTACTTC; J: TRBJ2-7; size: -; V: TRBV3-1/TRBV3-2; D: -
CDR3: CSAVRGKYGYTF; DNA: TGCAGCGCCGTCCGGGGGAAATATGGCTACACCTTC; J: TRBJ1-2; size: -; V: TRBV29-1; D: -
CDR3: CASSPGRGYDGTGELFF; DNA: TGCGCCAGCAGCCCGGGGAGGGGGTACGATGGGACCGGGGAGCTGTTTTTT; J: TRBJ2-2; size: -; V: TRBV5-1; D: -
CDR3: CASSNPDSGNTIYF; DNA: TGTGCCAGCAGTAACCCGGACTCTGGAAACACCATATATTTT; J: TRBJ1-3; size: -; V: TRBV6-2/TRBV6-3; D: -
CDR3: CASSLGFSNQPQHF; DNA: TGTGCCAGCAGCTTAGGGTTCAGCAATCAGCCCCAGCATTTT; J: TRBJ1-5; size: -; V: TRBV5-8; D: -
CDR3: CASSSTGARSGNTIYF; DNA: TGTGCCAGTAGCTCGACAGGGGCCAGATCTGGAAACACCATATATTTT; J: TRBJ1-3; size: -; V: TRBV19; D: TRBD1
CDR3: CASTSLGAVPSSVGYTF; DNA: TGTGCCAGCACCTCACTAGGGGCAGTGCCTTCGTCGGTGGGCTACACCTTC; J: TRBJ1-2; size: -; V: TRBV27; D: -
CDR3: CASSLEPYEKLFF; DNA: TGTGCCAGCAGCTTGGAGCCTTATGAAAAACTGTTTTTT; J: TRBJ1-4; size: -; V: TRBV5-8; D: -